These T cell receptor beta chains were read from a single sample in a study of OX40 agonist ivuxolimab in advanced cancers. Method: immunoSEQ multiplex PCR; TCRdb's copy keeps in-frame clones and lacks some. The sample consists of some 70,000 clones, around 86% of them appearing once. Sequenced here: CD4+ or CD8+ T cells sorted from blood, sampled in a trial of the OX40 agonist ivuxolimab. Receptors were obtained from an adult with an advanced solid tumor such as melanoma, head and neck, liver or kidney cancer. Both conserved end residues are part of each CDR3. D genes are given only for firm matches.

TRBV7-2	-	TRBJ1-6	TGTGCCAGCAGCTTCTCAAGCTCCAGGGATTCACCCCTCCACTTT	CASSFSSSRDSPLHF
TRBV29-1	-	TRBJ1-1	TGCAGCGTTGACTTTGGGATCGCTGAAGCTTTCTTT	CSVDFGIAEAFF
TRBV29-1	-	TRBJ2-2	TGCAGCGTTGCGGCCAGGGTTACAACCGGGGAGCTGTTTTTT	CSVAARVTTGELFF
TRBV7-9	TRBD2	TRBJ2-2	TGTGCCAGCAGCTCCCCTTTCCGTATAGCGGGAACCACCGGGGAGCTGTTTTTT	CASSSPFRIAGTTGELFF
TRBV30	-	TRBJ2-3	TGTGCCTGGAGTGGGCAGGCTGCAGATACGCAGTATTTT	CAWSGQAADTQYF
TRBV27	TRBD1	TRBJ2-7	TGTGCCAGCAGTTTACGACAGGGAAACTACGAGCAGTACTTC	CASSLRQGNYEQYF
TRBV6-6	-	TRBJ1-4	TGTGCCAGCAGGCCCGGACAGAGGAATGAAAAACTGTTTTTT	CASRPGQRNEKLFF
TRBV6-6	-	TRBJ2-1	TGTGCCAGCAGTCCGGGGGTATTCAATGAGCAGTTCTTC	CASSPGVFNEQFF
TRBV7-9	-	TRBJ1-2	TGTGCCAGCAGCTTAGTGGGGCTACGTGGCTACACCTTC	CASSLVGLRGYTF
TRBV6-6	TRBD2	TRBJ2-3	TGTGCCAGCCTCAGGGAGCGGGGGTCCACAGATACGCAGTATTTT	CASLRERGSTDTQYF